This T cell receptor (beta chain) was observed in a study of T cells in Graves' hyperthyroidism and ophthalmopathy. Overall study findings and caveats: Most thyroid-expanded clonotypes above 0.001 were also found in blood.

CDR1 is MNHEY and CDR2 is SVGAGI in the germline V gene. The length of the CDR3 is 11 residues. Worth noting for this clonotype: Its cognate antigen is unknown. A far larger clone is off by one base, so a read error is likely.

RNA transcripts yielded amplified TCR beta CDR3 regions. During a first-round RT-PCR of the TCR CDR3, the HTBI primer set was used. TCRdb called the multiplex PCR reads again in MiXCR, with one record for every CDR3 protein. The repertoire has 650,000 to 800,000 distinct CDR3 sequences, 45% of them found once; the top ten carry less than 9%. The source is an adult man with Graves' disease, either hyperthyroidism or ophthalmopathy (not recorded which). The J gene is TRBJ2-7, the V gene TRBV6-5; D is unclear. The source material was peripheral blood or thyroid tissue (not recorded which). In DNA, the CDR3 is TGTGCCAGCGGTTACGGGTACGAGCAGTACTTC. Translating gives CASGYGYEQYF.